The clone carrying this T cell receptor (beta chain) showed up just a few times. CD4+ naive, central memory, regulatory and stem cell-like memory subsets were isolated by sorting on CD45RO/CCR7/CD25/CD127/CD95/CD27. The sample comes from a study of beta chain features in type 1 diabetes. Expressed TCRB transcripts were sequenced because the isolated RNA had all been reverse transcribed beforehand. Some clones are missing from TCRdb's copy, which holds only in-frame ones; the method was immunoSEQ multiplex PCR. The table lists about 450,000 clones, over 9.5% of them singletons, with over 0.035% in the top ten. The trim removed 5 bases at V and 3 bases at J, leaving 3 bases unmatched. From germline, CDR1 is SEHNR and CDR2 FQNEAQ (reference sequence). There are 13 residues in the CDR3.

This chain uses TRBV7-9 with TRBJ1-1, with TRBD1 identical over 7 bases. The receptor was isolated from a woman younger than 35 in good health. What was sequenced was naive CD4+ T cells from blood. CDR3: CASSPGQDTEAFF. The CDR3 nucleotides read TGTGCCAGCAGCCCAGGACAGGACACTGAAGCTTTCTTT. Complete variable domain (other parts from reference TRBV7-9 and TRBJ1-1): DTGVSQNPRHKITKRGQNVTFRCDPISEHNRLYWYRQTLGQGPEFLTYFQNEAQLEKSRLLSDRFSAERPKGSFSTLEIQRTEQGDSAMYLCASSPGQDTEAFFGQGTRLTVV.